The clone carrying this TCR beta chain was observed a handful of times. Its antigen is not identified. The record originates from a study of cytomegalovirus exposure and HLA in healthy donors. Across the study: For the approximately 400 genotyped donors, roughly 81% fell within the Caucasian-associated ancestry cluster.

From germline, CDR1 is SEHNR and CDR2 FQNEAQ (reference sequence). Trimming cost V 8 bases and J 6 bases; bases outside gene matches: 16. The length of the CDR3 is 15 residues. It was with 60 Vbeta and 13 Jbeta primers that the PCR ran. Sequencing used immunoSEQ multiplex PCR; TCRdb keeps in-frame clones, though not all of them. The repertoire has approximately 160,000 clones, around 67% of them found once; the top ten carry less than 5%. Broader study findings: Follow-up analysis later connected one missense variant in DCLRE1C with trimming of TCR beta V- and J-genes. Reported results showed that the classifier diagnosed cytomegalovirus status with high specificity and sensitivity. By a later analysis, the bulk of CMV-associated TCR beta chains appeared HLA-restricted.

Specimen: PBMCs. V usage is TRBV7-9 and J usage is TRBJ2-7; TRBD1 aligns across 7 bases. The clonotype was recovered from a woman aged 18-35 years in good health and CMV-seropositive. The CDR3 spells CASLKWDRTQGEQYF. The CDR3 bases are TGTGCCAGCCTAAAATGGGACAGAACCCAAGGCGAGCAGTACTTC.